This TCR beta chain came from a study of OX40 agonist ivuxolimab in advanced cancers. Overall study context: The treatment was a fully human IgG2 OX40 agonist, ivuxolimab. It was permissible to have had prior anti-PD-1, anti-PD-L1 or anti-CTLA-4 therapy, and around 41% had some. Hepatocellular carcinoma, melanoma, renal cell or head and neck cancer occurred in dose-escalation patients.

To note about this clone: Its antigen is unidentified.

Data came from immunoSEQ multiplex PCR; TCRdb stores just in-frame clones and leaves some out. The sample contains approximately 77,000 clones, roughly 89% of which appear only once. Regarding the study as a whole: CD4+ and CD8+ blood T cells expanded clonally by week 6 at 0.1 to 3.0 mg/kg.

CDR3 length: 14 amino acids. The ends lost 5 bases at V and 7 bases at J; junction bases unmatched: 5. Germline loops: CDR1 SGHAT, CDR2 FQNNGV. The J gene is TRBJ2-4, the V gene TRBV11-2; 10 nucleotides align to TRBD2. The sample consisted of CD4+ or CD8+ T cells sorted from blood, taken in a trial of the OX40 agonist ivuxolimab. The sequence derives from an adult with an advanced solid tumor such as melanoma, head and neck, liver or kidney cancer. CDR3 sequence reads: CASSPTSGVNIQYF. CDR3 DNA: TGTGCCAGCAGCCCAACTAGCGGGGTGAACATTCAGTACTTC.